The TCR beta chain described here comes from a study of blood T cell repertoires in COVID-19. Looking at the study overall: Sites across the United States, Italy and Spain contributed samples from acute and convalescent COVID-19. T cells, B-cell-depleted T cells, or PBMCs provided the cDNA or gDNA that served as material.

Enrollment of patients from Seattle took place during active infection, with longitudinal follow-up. The length of the CDR3 is 15 residues. Germline trimming cut 6 bases from V and 5 bases from J; bases unmatched to any gene: 9. Germline loops: CDR1 MNHEY, CDR2 SVGAGI. In the original workflow: Using reference gene primer amplification, nucleated cell counts were estimated. Method: immunoSEQ multiplex PCR; TCRdb's copy keeps in-frame clones and lacks some. The DNA gave D and trimming, while V, J and clone size come from that table. The sample consists of under 450,000 clones, 89% of them appearing once.

Material for sequencing was peripheral blood. This rearrangement joins TRBV6-5 to TRBJ1-1; the match to TRBD1 covers 10 bases. The source of this sequence is a woman in her 40s with COVID-19, enrolled during active disease. This CDR3 is CASSRRTGGDTEAFF. The CDR3 bases are TGTGCCAGCAGCAGAAGGACAGGGGGAGATACTGAAGCTTTCTTT.